The 19 T cell receptor beta chains listed next were all sequenced from one sample in a study of blood T cells in healthy people across ages. With a J-beta primer mix and a sample-barcoded 5' primer, a second PCR ran about 7 to 12 cycles. Via MiXCR, TCRdb re-called the 5' RACE reads, giving one row per CDR3 protein. The sample lists 1.5 million to 1.9 million distinct CDR3 sequences; 40% to 45% were seen once. What was sequenced was blood. These receptors all come from a woman younger than 30 in good health.

This rearrangement joins TRBV7-2 to TRBJ2-1, with D possibly matching TRBD2 (7 bases). V was pared by 3 bases and J by 4 bases, with 22 bases between. CDR1 is SGHTA and CDR2 is FQGNSA in the germline V gene. CDR3 length: 18 residues. CDR3 nucleotide sequence: TGTGCCAGCAGCTTCCGGGGGGCAAAGCCATCAAATTACAATGAGCAGTTCTTC. Translated: CASSFRGAKPSNYNEQFF.

V gene TRBV9 combines with J gene TRBJ2-2, with a possible D match to TRBD2 (7 bases). The CDR3 spans 15 residues. The germline V and J ends were trimmed by 0 bases and 4 bases, with 10 bases remaining between them. The germline gives CDR1 SGDLS, CDR2 YYNGEE. This CDR3 reads CASSVGGGVTGELFF. CDR3 sequence (DNA): TGTGCCAGCAGCGTAGGAGGGGGGGTCACCGGGGAGCTGTTTTTT.

J is TRBJ2-1 and V is TRBV7-8, with 7 bases matching TRBD1. Trimming at V came to 4 bases and at J to 0 bases, leaving 9 bases not matched to a gene. The CDR3 has 17 residues. CDR1 is SGHVS, CDR2 FQNEAQ, per germline. CDR3 in DNA: TGTGCCAGCAGCTCCCGTCAGGGGGAGAGCTCCTACAATGAGCAGTTCTTC. As protein: CASSSRQGESSYNEQFF.

This clonotype was seen more than once but under ten times. The chain links TRBV4-2 to TRBJ2-3, with D possibly being TRBD1 (6 bases). Germline V gives CDR1 LGHNA, CDR2 YNFKEQ. Trimming took 4 bases from V and 4 from J, leaving 21 bases between them. This CDR3 comprises 17 residues. The CDR3 spells CASSLRGPLQGSDTQYF. DNA of the CDR3: TGTGCCAGCAGCCTCCGAGGGCCGTTACAGGGTTCAGATACGCAGTATTTT.

V is TRBV27 and J is TRBJ1-2; D unresolved. Germline values: CDR1 MNHEY, CDR2 SMNVEV (reference sequence). The length of the CDR3 is 13 residues. V dropped 5 bases and J dropped 4 bases, with 11 bases sitting between them. CDR3 amino acids: CASSLTSIYGYTF. In nucleotides, the CDR3 is TGTGCCAGCAGTCTTACTTCAATCTATGGCTACACCTTC.

The chain couples TRBV7-2 to TRBJ2-4; a possible D gene is TRBD1 (6 bases). The V end was cut by 5 bases, the J end by 13 bases, with 21 bases between. This CDR3 is built from 14 residues. Germline V gives CDR1 SGHTA, CDR2 FQGNSA. The CDR3 region is CASSPPGQQEIQYF. Written as DNA, the CDR3 is TGTGCCAGCAGCCCACCAGGACAGCAAGAGATCCAGTACTTC.

This clonotype was observed a handful of times. This chain uses TRBV2 with TRBJ2-5, with 10 positions matching TRBD2. CDR3 length equals 17 residues. Germline-derived CDR1 and CDR2 are SNHLY and FYNNEI. The V segment lost 4 bases and the J segment 5 bases; nucleotides outside the gene matches: 13. The DNA for the CDR3 is TGTGCCAGCAGTGTGCTAGCGGGAGAGGCGAGGGACGAGACCCAGTACTTC. Translated, it gives CASSVLAGEARDETQYF.

The chain recombines TRBV7-2 with TRBJ1-1; D not certain. The germline CDR1 and CDR2 sequences are SGHTA and FQGNSA. The CDR3 sequence is 12 residues long. V shed 2 bases and J shed 7 bases, with 8 bases lying between them. CDR3 DNA sequence: TGTGCCAGCAGCTTAATCTTTTTTGAAGCTTTCTTT. As protein: CASSLIFFEAFF.

This clonotype occurred once. The V gene is TRBV13, the J gene TRBJ1-5; TRBD1 is a possible D gene (5 bases). There are 21 residues in the CDR3. The V end was cut by 5 bases, the J end by 6 bases, with 35 bases between. Germline CDR1 reads PRHDT; CDR2 reads FYEKMQ (reference sequence). The CDR3 here is CASSQKFRLFVGSGPAQPQHF. For the CDR3, the DNA is TGTGCCAGCAGCCAGAAATTTCGCCTGTTTGTTGGTTCAGGGCCGGCTCAGCCCCAGCATTTT. Full variable domain (rest looked up from reference TRBV13 and TRBJ1-5): AAGVIQSPRHLIKEKRETATLKCYPIPRHDTVYWYQQGPGQDPQFLISFYEKMQSDKGSIPDRFSAQQFSDYHSELNMSSLELGDSALYFCASSQKFRLFVGSGPAQPQHFGDGTRLSIL.

The chain employs TRBV4-2 and TRBJ1-1; D gene uncertain. The germline CDR1 and CDR2 sequences are LGHNA and YNFKEQ. V gave up 1 base and J gave up 1 base, with 10 bases separating them. The CDR3 sequence is 15 residues long. CDR3 nucleotide sequence: TGTGCCAGCAGCCAAGGATTTGCAGGGAACACTGAAGCTTTCTTT. Translation: CASSQGFAGNTEAFF.

The chain has TRBV4-3 and TRBJ2-2; 9 nucleotides align to TRBD2. The V gene's germline CDR1 is LGHNA and CDR2 YSLEER. This CDR3 contains 16 residues. V lost 0 bases to trimming and J lost 4 bases; unmatched junction nucleotides: 3. The CDR3 region is CASSQEAGGVTGELFF. As DNA, the CDR3 is TGCGCCAGCAGCCAAGAAGCGGGGGGCGTCACCGGGGAGCTGTTTTTT.

The V and J genes are TRBV29-1 and TRBJ2-2, with TRBD2 matching 8 bases. The V gene end was trimmed by 6 bases and the J gene end by 4 bases; junction bases not matched to a gene: 10. Germline CDR1 is SQVTM and CDR2 is ANQGSEA. This CDR3 is 15 amino acids long. The CDR3 nucleotides read TGCAGCGTCGAACTACTAGCGGCGAGCACCGGGGAGCTGTTTTTT. As protein: CSVELLAASTGELFF.

The CDR3 bases are TGTGCCAGCTCACCAGTTCCACAGGCGATCTATGGCTACACCTTC. Translation gives CASSPVPQAIYGYTF. The chain employs TRBV18 and TRBJ1-2; D possibly corresponds to TRBD1 (5 bases). From germline, CDR1 is KGHSH and CDR2 LQKENI. The germline V and J ends were trimmed by 2 bases and 4 bases, with 14 bases remaining between them. The CDR3 consists of 15 residues.

This chain joins TRBV12-3 or TRBV12-4 and TRBJ1-1, with D unclear. Trimming left V 1 base short and J 7 bases short, with 10 bases between. The length of the CDR3 is 13 residues. CDR3 sequence (DNA): TGTGCCAGCAGTTTAGTTGGACGGGGTGAAGCTTTCTTT. It yields the protein CASSLVGRGEAFF.

The chain joins TRBV20-1 to TRBJ1-4; D unresolved. Germline assignment: CDR1 DFQATT and CDR2 SNEGSKA (reference sequence). V gave up 6 bases and J gave up 5 bases, with 13 bases separating them. CDR3 length equals 13 residues. The CDR3 protein is CSALDGRNEKLFF. As DNA, the CDR3 is TGCAGTGCGCTTGACGGAAGAAATGAAAAACTGTTTTTT.

The chain uses TRBV7-2 and TRBJ1-4; D might be TRBD1 (6 bases). Germline V gene data show CDR1 as SGHTA and CDR2 as FQGNSA. V was pared by 5 bases and J by 8 bases, with 15 bases between. This CDR3 is built from 14 residues. CDR3 coding DNA: TGTGCCAGCAGCAACGGGGGCCTAGGAGAAAAACTGTTTTTT. Residues: CASSNGGLGEKLFF.

The rearrangement joins TRBV6-4 to TRBJ1-1, with TRBD1 matching 9 bases. CDR1 MRHNA and CDR2 SNTAGT come from the germline V gene. The CDR3 loop spans 13 amino acids. V lost 3 bases to trimming and J lost 10 bases; unmatched junction nucleotides: 6. The CDR3 DNA reads TGTGCCAGCAGTGAGAGGACAGGGGCTCGAGCTTTCTTT. The encoded protein is CASSERTGARAFF.

This chain links TRBV12-3 or TRBV12-4 with TRBJ1-4; 7 bases align to TRBD1. V dropped 6 bases and J dropped 8; count of bases not matched to a gene: 9. The CDR3 length is 14 residues. The CDR3 DNA reads TGTGCCAGCAGCACCGACAGGGAGAGGGAAAAACTGTTTTTT. It yields the protein CASSTDREREKLFF.

The V and J genes are TRBV12-3 or TRBV12-4 and TRBJ2-3, with 10 bases aligning to TRBD2. Unmatched junction bases numbered 4, after V lost 5 bases and J lost 5 bases. This CDR3 spans 14 amino acids. For the CDR3, the DNA is TGTGCCAGCAGTAGCGGGGGGGTTGGAGATACGCAGTATTTT. Translation gives CASSSGGVGDTQYF.